The rows below give T cell receptor beta chains drawn from one sample of a study of T cell clonotyping in hematopoietic cell transplantation. Repertoires were generated with immunoSEQ multiplex PCR, while TCRdb's copy carries only in-frame clones and drops some. The sample has roughly 46,000 clones, about four fifths seen once. The specimen was peripheral blood mononuclear cells, collected before stem cell transplant. The receptors here all came from a man in his 60s with myelodysplastic syndrome. Some clones in this sample may be carry-over from other donors' samples. Both conserved end residues are part of each CDR3. A D gene is named only where the DNA matches it firmly. Expanded clones are given a class, and other clones once, few, many or no size at all.

d_gene: TRBD1
j_gene: TRBJ2-3
abundance: few
v_gene: TRBV19
len: 13
CDR3nt: TGTGCCAGTAGTATGGGGACAGGGAACACGCAGTATTTT
CDR3aa: CASSMGTGNTQYF

d_gene: .
j_gene: TRBJ1-2
abundance: .
v_gene: TRBV4-3
len: 13
CDR3nt: TGCGCCAGCAGCCTAGAGGTGAGCTATGGCTACACCTTC
CDR3aa: CASSLEVSYGYTF

d_gene: TRBD2
j_gene: TRBJ2-3
abundance: .
v_gene: TRBV7-2
len: 15
CDR3nt: TGTGCCAGCAACCATGCCCGGGGGGGCACAGATACGCAGTATTTT
CDR3aa: CASNHARGGTDTQYF

d_gene: TRBD2
j_gene: TRBJ2-7
abundance: .
v_gene: TRBV11-1
len: 13
CDR3nt: TGTGCCAGCAGCTTAAGCGGGGGTTACGAGCAGTACTTC
CDR3aa: CASSLSGGYEQYF

d_gene: .
j_gene: TRBJ1-1
abundance: .
v_gene: TRBV7-2
len: 14
CDR3nt: TGTGCCAGCAGCACTAAGTGGGACAACGCTGAAGCTTTCTTT
CDR3aa: CASSTKWDNAEAFF

d_gene: TRBD2
j_gene: TRBJ2-2
abundance: .
v_gene: TRBV5-1
len: 14
CDR3nt: TGCGCCAGCCGGACCGGGACTAGTGCCGGGGAGCTGTTTTTT
CDR3aa: CASRTGTSAGELFF

d_gene: .
j_gene: TRBJ2-7
abundance: .
v_gene: TRBV5-1
len: 14
CDR3nt: TGCGCCAGCAGCTTAGGGTACAGGGACTACGAGCAGTACTTC
CDR3aa: CASSLGYRDYEQYF

d_gene: TRBD1
j_gene: TRBJ2-3
abundance: .
v_gene: TRBV9
len: 14
CDR3nt: TGTGCCAGCAGCTCTCGGACAGGGAAAGATACGCAGTATTTT
CDR3aa: CASSSRTGKDTQYF

d_gene: .
j_gene: TRBJ1-1
abundance: .
v_gene: TRBV9
len: 13
CDR3nt: TGTGCCAGCAGTCCGGCACGGGGGACTGAAGCTTTCTTT
CDR3aa: CASSPARGTEAFF

d_gene: .
j_gene: TRBJ1-2
abundance: .
v_gene: TRBV6-6
len: 13
CDR3nt: TGTGCCAGCAGTACCCTAGGGGGAGCTGGCTACACCTTC
CDR3aa: CASSTLGGAGYTF

d_gene: TRBD1
j_gene: TRBJ2-1
abundance: few
v_gene: TRBV7-9
len: 14
CDR3nt: TGTGCCAGCAGCCTCGGGACAGAACACAATGAGCAGTTCTTC
CDR3aa: CASSLGTEHNEQFF

d_gene: TRBD1
j_gene: TRBJ2-3
abundance: .
v_gene: TRBV7-8
len: 13
CDR3nt: TGTGCCAGCAGGGACAGGAACACAGATACGCAGTATTTT
CDR3aa: CASRDRNTDTQYF

d_gene: .
j_gene: TRBJ1-1
abundance: .
v_gene: TRBV7-2
len: 12
CDR3nt: TGTGCCAGCAGCTCGGTGAACACTGAAGCTTTCTTT
CDR3aa: CASSSVNTEAFF

d_gene: TRBD1
j_gene: TRBJ2-2
abundance: .
v_gene: TRBV29-1
len: 16
CDR3nt: TGCAGCGTTGGGGACAGCATCTTCGCGAACACCGGGGAGCTGTTTTTT
CDR3aa: CSVGDSIFANTGELFF

d_gene: .
j_gene: TRBJ1-6
abundance: .
v_gene: TRBV7-3
len: 14
CDR3nt: TGTGCCAGCAGCTTAAACGGGGAACGGTCACCCCTCCACTTT
CDR3aa: CASSLNGERSPLHF

d_gene: .
j_gene: TRBJ1-2
abundance: .
v_gene: TRBV4-3
len: 12
CDR3nt: TGCGCCAGCAGCCCTGACGGGGATGGCTACACCTTC
CDR3aa: CASSPDGDGYTF

d_gene: TRBD2
j_gene: TRBJ2-7
abundance: .
v_gene: TRBV7-2
len: 14
CDR3nt: TGTGCCAGCAGCCCCGGGGGGTTAGGCAACGAGCAGTACTTC
CDR3aa: CASSPGGLGNEQYF

d_gene: .
j_gene: TRBJ2-1
abundance: .
v_gene: TRBV7-8
len: 14
CDR3nt: TGTGCCAGCACCTTGATCTCAGGGGGGGTTGAGCAGTTCTTC
CDR3aa: CASTLISGGVEQFF

d_gene: TRBD1
j_gene: TRBJ1-2
abundance: .
v_gene: TRBV2
len: 15
CDR3nt: TGTGCCAGCAGGTCTACAGGGGGCGCGGACTATGGCTACACCTTC
CDR3aa: CASRSTGGADYGYTF

d_gene: .
j_gene: TRBJ1-2
abundance: .
v_gene: TRBV19
len: 12
CDR3nt: TGTGCCAGTATCTCGATGGGTGAGGGCTACACCTTC
CDR3aa: CASISMGEGYTF

d_gene: .
j_gene: TRBJ1-2
abundance: .
v_gene: TRBV28
len: 14
CDR3nt: TGTGCCAGCAGGACCACGTCCCGCGGTCGGGGCTACACCTTC
CDR3aa: CASRTTSRGRGYTF

d_gene: .
j_gene: TRBJ2-3
abundance: .
v_gene: TRBV28
len: 11
CDR3nt: TGTGCCAGCAGGTCCCTCGGGGCGCAGTATTTT
CDR3aa: CASRSLGAQYF

d_gene: .
j_gene: TRBJ2-2
abundance: .
v_gene: TRBV5-1
len: 17
CDR3nt: TGCGCCAGCAGCTTGGTTCCGGCCAGGGGGGGACACGGGGAGCTGTTTTTT
CDR3aa: CASSLVPARGGHGELFF

d_gene: TRBD1
j_gene: TRBJ2-6
abundance: .
v_gene: TRBV25-1
len: 16
CDR3nt: TGTGCCAGCAGCCCGGGACAGAACTCTGGGGCCAACGTCCTGACTTTC
CDR3aa: CASSPGQNSGANVLTF

d_gene: .
j_gene: TRBJ2-7
abundance: .
v_gene: TRBV30
len: 13
CDR3nt: TGTGCCTGGAGTCCGGACAGCGGCTACGAGCAGTACTTC
CDR3aa: CAWSPDSGYEQYF

d_gene: TRBD2
j_gene: TRBJ2-7
abundance: .
v_gene: TRBV7-7
len: 15
CDR3nt: TGTGCTAGCAGCTTCCAGCCGGGACTAGCAGGCGAGCAGTACTTC
CDR3aa: CASSFQPGLAGEQYF

d_gene: .
j_gene: TRBJ1-6
abundance: .
v_gene: TRBV19
len: 15
CDR3nt: TGTGCCAGTAGGTCCGTCGAGGGCTATAATTCACCCCTCCACTTT
CDR3aa: CASRSVEGYNSPLHF

d_gene: .
j_gene: TRBJ1-5
abundance: few
v_gene: TRBV19
len: 18
CDR3nt: TGTGCCAGTAGTATTGGTGGGGGGGCGTTCACGAGCAATCAGCCCCAGCATTTT
CDR3aa: CASSIGGGAFTSNQPQHF

d_gene: .
j_gene: TRBJ2-1
abundance: few
v_gene: TRBV9
len: 13
CDR3nt: TGTGCCAGCACTTCATTTGGTTCCAATGAGCAGTTCTTC
CDR3aa: CASTSFGSNEQFF

d_gene: .
j_gene: TRBJ1-5
abundance: .
v_gene: TRBV9
len: 14
CDR3nt: TGTGCCAGCAGCTCCAGGACAGCCAATCAGCCCCAGCATTTT
CDR3aa: CASSSRTANQPQHF

d_gene: .
j_gene: TRBJ2-7
abundance: .
v_gene: TRBV7-2
len: 12
CDR3nt: TGTGCCAGCAGCTTATTGAAGGTCGAGCAGTACTTC
CDR3aa: CASSLLKVEQYF

d_gene: .
j_gene: TRBJ1-6
abundance: few
v_gene: TRBV10-1
len: 14
CDR3nt: TGCGCCAGCAGTGATGGCAGTAATAATTCACCCCTCCACTTT
CDR3aa: CASSDGSNNSPLHF

d_gene: TRBD1
j_gene: TRBJ1-5
abundance: .
v_gene: TRBV7-6
len: 15
CDR3nt: TGTGCCAGCAGCCCCGACAGGGTAGAGGATCAGCCCCAGCATTTT
CDR3aa: CASSPDRVEDQPQHF

d_gene: TRBD2
j_gene: TRBJ2-3
abundance: .
v_gene: TRBV10-3
len: 14
CDR3nt: TGTGCCATCCGGAATAGCGGGCCCACAGATACGCAGTATTTT
CDR3aa: CAIRNSGPTDTQYF

d_gene: .
j_gene: TRBJ2-4
abundance: .
v_gene: TRBV14
len: 14
CDR3nt: TGTGCCAGCAGCCAAGACCTGACATGGGACATTCAGTACTTC
CDR3aa: CASSQDLTWDIQYF

d_gene: .
j_gene: TRBJ1-2
abundance: .
v_gene: TRBV19
len: 17
CDR3nt: TGTGCCAGTAGTTCCCCGGGCGGGCAGTCCCGAAGCTATGGCTACACCTTC
CDR3aa: CASSSPGGQSRSYGYTF

d_gene: TRBD1
j_gene: TRBJ2-7
abundance: .
v_gene: TRBV30
len: 15
CDR3nt: TGTGCCTGGAGTAGACGGGACAGGTACTCCTACGAGCAGTACTTC
CDR3aa: CAWSRRDRYSYEQYF

d_gene: .
j_gene: TRBJ1-1
abundance: once
v_gene: TRBV6-5
len: 13
CDR3nt: TGTGCCAGCAGTTACGGTAGAGGGTTTGAAGCTTTCTTT
CDR3aa: CASSYGRGFEAFF

d_gene: TRBD2
j_gene: TRBJ2-1
abundance: once
v_gene: TRBV2
len: 16
CDR3nt: TGTGCCAGCAGTGACGTCCGACTAGCGGTCTACAATGAGCAGTTCTTC
CDR3aa: CASSDVRLAVYNEQFF

d_gene: .
j_gene: TRBJ2-7
abundance: .
v_gene: TRBV15
len: 15
CDR3nt: TGTGCCACCAGCAGAGAACAGCAACGCTCCTACGAGCAGTACTTC
CDR3aa: CATSREQQRSYEQYF